This T cell receptor (beta chain) emerged from a study of T cell responses to AZD1222 COVID-19 vaccine (dated by TCRdb to the early 2020s). In terms of the full investigation: AZD1222 recipients whose second dose came at about 4 weeks and those whose second dose came at about 12 weeks were combined into one group, since spike-specific TCR depth and breadth did not differ between the two schedules. A total of 233 trial participants underwent TCR sequencing, of whom 207 had received two doses of AZD1222 and roughly 26 had received two doses of the MenACWY control vaccine. Enrollment into the trials was organized by age into subgroups of 18-55, 56-69 and 70-plus years, and those subgroups contained about 150, 27 and 61 TCR-sequenced participants, respectively. Results and caveats for the whole study, not just this receptor: The whole spike protein was spanned by vaccine-associated CD4 TCRs, and dominant responses were seen in regions 160-218 and 743-854. Reportedly, almost half of the unique spike-specific TCRs recognized epitopes lying outside the regions that are mutated in the B.1.351 and B.1.1.7 variants. Participants were mostly white British, with more females than males. The authors suggested clonal diversity may have been underestimated. Because no samples from the day 14 peak response were available, repertoires could be characterized only after the peak T cell response. The 56-69-year group was small, and its depth increase did not reach significance, likely because of low power. A significant rise in spike-specific TCR breadth and depth was observed after two AZD1222 doses relative to day 0 and relative to MenACWY recipients. Conclusions about previously exposed vaccinees are limited because only 6 or 7 AZD1222 recipients were SARS-CoV-2 seropositive at baseline.

The meaning of the sample's time point label: baseline before first vaccination. The vaccinee samples were drawn from two UK trials, COV001 and COV002, one of which was a single-blind randomized controlled phase 2/3 trial testing AZD1222 (ChAdOx1 nCoV-19) in healthy adults. For TCRbeta chain sequencing, PBMC samples were collected from trial participants at day 0 and at day 28 after the second dose. The germline V gene supplies CDR1 SQVTM and CDR2 ANQGSEA. At the junction V is shortened by 6 bases and J by 6 bases, with 8 bases in between. The CDR3 runs 10 residues from the cysteine to the phenylalanine. Here the CDR3 DNA is all that survives: 30 bases in frame from base 1. With respect to this clone: Its antigen has not been determined. No much larger clonotype is one base removed from it; base qualities were not supplied.

The CDR3 regions of human TCRbeta chains were analyzed by immunosequencing. The published analysis was carried out like this. Repertoire TCRs were matched against a reference library of SARS-CoV-2-specific TCRs generated with the MIRA antigen-specificity platform. Breadth was defined as the fraction of unique TCRs that were SARS-CoV-2-associated. Depth was defined as the fraction of total T cells that were SARS-CoV-2-associated. Using the MIRA data, each spike-specific TCR was mapped to the spike region that the TCR reacts to and placed in a CD4 or CD8 class. Log10-transformed breadth and depth values were compared by one-way ANOVA with Sidak's multiple comparisons tests. What TCRdb holds here is the immuneACCESS table cut down to in-frame rearrangements. Part of the clones is not present; checked against another copy, under half of the missing clones reflect an unresolved V gene, and the others are unexplained. D and trimming were read from the DNA, whereas the V and J calls and clone size are those reported in that table. For this sample the table gives fewer than 150,000 clones, of which 80% to 90% were detected only once. The ten biggest clones cover approximately 1.3% of the sample.

The source is an adult in good health. The sample was peripheral blood, taken on day 0 of AZD1222 vaccination. The V and J segments used are TRBV29-1 and TRBJ1-2; the D gene is not confidently resolved. CDR3 reads: CSVNQDGYTF. In nucleotide form, the sequence is TGCAGCGTGAACCAAGATGGCTACACCTTC.